The 31 T cell receptor beta chains given below trace back to one sample, sequenced in a study of blood T cell repertoires in COVID-19. The repertoire was sequenced with immunoSEQ multiplex PCR; TCRdb's copy has only in-frame clones and lacks some. The sample contains about 50,000 clones, approximately 78% of which appear only once. The material sequenced was PBMCs or T cells enriched from blood (not recorded which). The receptors stem from a woman aged 50 to 65 with acute COVID-19.

V gene TRBV4-1 combines with J gene TRBJ2-4; TRBD2 aligns across 9 bases. The CDR3 runs 17 residues. V was pared by 1 base and J by 1 base, with 5 bases of the junction left unmatched. In germline, CDR1 is MGHRA, CDR2 YSYEKL. The CDR3 bases are TGCGCCAGCAGCCAAGGGATCCTAGCGGGGGCCAAAAACATTCAGTACTTC. Protein: CASSQGILAGAKNIQYF.

The V and J genes are TRBV12-3 or TRBV12-4 and TRBJ2-3, with D unresolved. Trimming shortened V by 1 base and J by 5 bases, and 7 bases separated the two germline ends. This CDR3 spans 13 amino acids. The CDR3 sequence is CASSLGSEDTQYF. CDR3 coding DNA: TGTGCCAGCAGTTTAGGGAGCGAAGATACGCAGTATTTT.

This clone was seen only once. The rearrangement joins TRBV5-1 to TRBJ2-2; no definite D call. Per the germline V gene, CDR1 is SGHRS and CDR2 is YFSETQ. Trimming pared 4 bases from V and 6 bases from J, leaving 13 bases between. The length of the CDR3 is 14 residues. This CDR3 is CASSGLNSPGELFF. The CDR3 nucleotides are TGCGCCAGCAGCGGCCTGAATAGCCCCGGGGAGCTGTTTTTT.

In this sample, this clone turned up a few times. The chain couples TRBV5-1 to TRBJ2-7; TRBD1 matches at 7 bases. CDR3 length equals 14 residues. Unmatched junction bases numbered 3, after V lost 0 bases and J lost 3 bases. Germline-derived CDR1 and CDR2 are SGHRS and YFSETQ. For the CDR3, the DNA is TGCGCCAGCAGCTTGGAGGGACAGCTCTACGAGCAGTACTTC. It is translated as CASSLEGQLYEQYF.

The gene calls are TRBV2 and TRBJ2-3; the match to TRBD2 covers 9 bases. The CDR3 runs 15 residues. CDR1 is SNHLY, CDR2 FYNNEI, per germline. V shed 6 bases and J 0 bases; nucleotides not matched to a gene: 4. CDR3 protein: CASRLGLASTDTQYF. The DNA of the CDR3 is TGTGCCAGCAGATTGGGACTAGCTAGCACAGATACGCAGTATTTT.

The rearrangement links TRBV18 to TRBJ2-7; D may be TRBD1 (5 bases). The CDR3 runs to 15 residues. Trimming left V 4 bases short and J 6 bases short, with 19 bases between. CDR1 is KGHSH and CDR2 is LQKENI in the germline V gene. The CDR3, as DNA: TGTGCCAGCTCACTGAATGGCCAGGGTACTTCCGAGCAGTACTTC. Protein product: CASSLNGQGTSEQYF.

The chain employs TRBV7-2 and TRBJ2-1; 12 bases match TRBD2. This CDR3 spans 16 amino acids. With 5 bases clipped from V and 8 bases from J, the junction kept 10 bases outside the gene matches. Germline V lookup: CDR1 SGHTA, CDR2 FQGNSA. Written as DNA, the CDR3 is TGTGCCAGCAGCGTCCTGACTAGCGGGGGTGTTGATGAGCAGTTCTTC. It is translated as CASSVLTSGGVDEQFF.

In its sample, this clone was seen once. The chain links TRBV5-1 to TRBJ1-2; D uncertain. This CDR3 comprises 15 residues. Germline CDR1 reads SGHRS; CDR2 reads YFSETQ. Trimming pared 4 bases from V and 9 bases from J, leaving 22 bases between. Here the CDR3 reads CASSTPSSGKTSYTF. The DNA of the CDR3 is TGCGCCAGCAGCACCCCGTCTTCGGGAAAAACAAGCTACACCTTC. Combining the CDR3 with reference TRBV5-1 and TRBJ1-2 gives the whole variable domain KAGVTQTPRYLIKTRGQQVTLSCSPISGHRSVSWYQQTPGQGLQFLFEYFSETQRNKGNFPGRFSGRQFSNSRSEMNVSTLELGDSALYLCASSTPSSGKTSYTFGSGTRLTVV.

The chain combines TRBV3-1 (or the pseudogene TRBV3-2) with TRBJ1-5; 9 bases agree with TRBD1. Germline trimming cut 0 bases from V and 5 bases from J; bases unmatched to any gene: 8. Looked up from germline, CDR1 is LGHDT and CDR2 is YNNKEL (reference sequence). This CDR3 region has 17 residues. CDR3 sequence (DNA): TGTGCCAGCAGCCAAGATCGCGGGACAGGGACCCATCAGCCCCAGCATTTT. The encoded protein is CASSQDRGTGTHQPQHF.

The gene calls are TRBV27 and TRBJ1-4; no firm D call. V gave up 3 bases and J gave up 8 bases, with 13 bases separating them. Germline CDR1 reads MNHEY; CDR2 reads SMNVEV (reference sequence). The CDR3 is 14 residues long. The CDR3 DNA follows: TGTGCCAGCAGTTTTGCGGGGTCTAGGGAAAAACTGTTTTTT. Translating gives CASSFAGSREKLFF.

The CDR3 region has the DNA TGTGCCAGCAGCTCCCTGGGCCAGGGTGAGCAGTACTTC. This encodes CASSSLGQGEQYF. This chain joins TRBV11-3 and TRBJ2-7; a possible D gene is TRBD1 (5 bases). CDR3 size: 13 residues. CDR1 and CDR2 from the germline V gene are SGHNT and YENEEA. Trimming shortened V by 4 bases and J by 7 bases, and 14 bases separated the two germline ends.

The chain couples TRBV13 to TRBJ2-2, with D tentatively TRBD1 (5 bases). V shed 1 base and J shed 6 bases, with 12 bases lying between them. Germline CDR1 reads PRHDT; CDR2 reads FYEKMQ (reference sequence). The CDR3 is made up of 15 amino acids. The CDR3 nucleotides read TGTGCCAGCAGCTTAGATCAGGGCGGTGCCGGGGAGCTGTTTTTT. Translated, it gives CASSLDQGGAGELFF.

The chain is built from TRBV28 and TRBJ1-2; TRBD1 might be the D (6 bases). V was pared by 7 bases and J by 4 bases, with 34 bases between. Germline lookup yields CDR1 MDHEN and CDR2 SYDVKM. This CDR3 is 20 amino acids long. Written as DNA, the CDR3 is TGTGCCAGCACTGTCTCCCAGTTGGGGATTCCGGGACAATCTCCCTATGGCTACACCTTC. This codes for CASTVSQLGIPGQSPYGYTF.

This chain joins TRBV10-3 and TRBJ1-4; 8 bases are shared with TRBD1. The V segment lost 10 bases and the J segment 0 bases; nucleotides outside the gene matches: 7. From germline, CDR1 is ENHRY and CDR2 SYGVKD. The CDR3 consists of 15 residues. CDR3 residues: CATTDRVATNEKLFF. Written as DNA, the CDR3 is TGTGCCACTACGGACAGGGTTGCAACTAATGAAAAACTGTTTTTT.

This clone has just one count. This chain links TRBV5-4 with TRBJ2-1, with 10 bases lining up with TRBD1. CDR3 length: 15 amino acids. J gave up 2 bases and V 3 bases, and 2 bases lay outside the gene matches. Germline V gene data show CDR1 as SGHNT and CDR2 as YYREEE (reference sequence). The DNA for the CDR3 is TGTGCCAGCAGCTCAGGGACAGGGGCCTACAATGAGCAGTTCTTC. Translated, it gives CASSSGTGAYNEQFF.

Details on this clone: Other DNA sequences in this sample translate to the same CDR3. The rearrangement joins TRBV5-5 to TRBJ1-2; D is unclear. Trimming took off 4 bases at V and 1 base at J, with 8 bases between the two ends. CDR3 length equals 13 residues. The germline gives CDR1 SGHKS, CDR2 YYEKEE (reference sequence). CDR3 sequence reads: CASSRRGNYGYTF. The CDR3 DNA follows: TGTGCCAGCAGCCGTCGCGGTAACTATGGCTACACCTTC.

The rearrangement uses TRBV6-5 and TRBJ2-5; perhaps TRBD1 as D (5 bases). CDR1 MNHEY and CDR2 SVGAGI come from the germline V gene. The CDR3 has 14 residues. Trimming stripped 0 bases from V and 5 bases from J, with 10 bases between. CDR3 nucleotide sequence: TGTGCCAGCAGTTACTCGAGACAGCCGGAGACCCAGTACTTC. Encoded protein: CASSYSRQPETQYF.

Of note for this clone: The sample has other DNA sequences that encode this CDR3 too. This chain uses TRBV6-5 with TRBJ1-5; a weak D match, TRBD1 (5 bases). V dropped 6 bases and J dropped 5 bases, with 14 bases sitting between them. The CDR3 totals 14 residues. Germline values: CDR1 MNHEY, CDR2 SVGAGI. CDR3 residues: CASSRDRLYQPQHF. In DNA, the CDR3 is TGTGCCAGCAGCCGTGACAGACTTTATCAGCCCCAGCATTTT.

This clone appeared a few times. The V and J genes are TRBV12-3 or TRBV12-4 and TRBJ1-2; 8 bases map to TRBD1. The CDR3 loop spans 12 amino acids. Trimming removed 8 bases from V and 4 bases from J; junction bases left unmatched: 3. Here the CDR3 DNA reads TGTGCCAGCCGGGGACAGGCCTATGGCTACACCTTC. Encoded protein: CASRGQAYGYTF.

The chain has TRBV3-1 (or the pseudogene TRBV3-2) and TRBJ1-3; no clear D. The CDR3 is 16 amino acids. V gave up 4 bases and J gave up 4 bases, with 17 bases separating them. The germline gives CDR1 LGHDT, CDR2 YNNKEL (reference sequence). The CDR3 DNA reads as TGTGCCAGCAGCCTCCCCCCTTCCGCGGGGGGAAACACCATATATTTT. It encodes CASSLPPSAGGNTIYF.

The rearrangement uses TRBV6-2 or TRBV6-3 and TRBJ2-7; the match to TRBD2 covers 13 bases. Unmatched junction bases numbered 10, after V lost 4 bases and J lost 1 base. Germline V CDR1 and CDR2: MNHEY, SVGEGT. The CDR3 contains 18 residues. DNA of the CDR3: TGTGCCAGCAGTTCTCTAAGGGGACTAGCGGGGCCTTCCTACGAGCAGTACTTC. As protein: CASSSLRGLAGPSYEQYF.

The chain has TRBV6-5 and TRBJ1-1, with D perhaps TRBD1 (5 bases). Germline loops: CDR1 MNHEY, CDR2 SVGAGI. V was shortened by 6 bases and J by 1 base, with 12 bases between the two germline ends. The CDR3 runs 14 residues. CDR3 amino acids: CASSPDMWNTEAFF. The CDR3 region has the DNA TGTGCCAGCAGCCCGGACATGTGGAACACTGAAGCTTTCTTT.

This clone was seen only once. The CDR3, as DNA: TGTGCCAGCAGTACAGGGAGTGGCACTCAGCCCCAGCATTTT. Its translation is CASSTGSGTQPQHF. This chain joins TRBV28 and TRBJ1-5; a possible D gene is TRBD1 (6 bases). V lost 5 bases and J 6 bases, leaving 14 bases between the germline ends. Germline CDR1 is MDHEN and CDR2 is SYDVKM. CDR3 length equals 14 residues.

The rearrangement links TRBV27 to TRBJ2-1; no firm D call. Germline loops: CDR1 MNHEY, CDR2 SMNVEV (reference sequence). With 2 bases removed from V and 4 bases from J, the gap between germline ends came to 6 bases. The length of the CDR3 is 13 residues. The CDR3 nucleotides read TGTGCCAGCAGTTTAAGCCGGTACAATGAGCAGTTCTTC. Protein product: CASSLSRYNEQFF.

The chain uses TRBV5-1 and TRBJ1-4, with TRBD1 as a possible D gene (5 bases). Between the trimmed V and J ends, which lost 4 bases and 4 bases, there was a span of 14 bases. CDR1 is SGHRS and CDR2 is YFSETQ in the germline V gene. This CDR3 contains 15 residues. CDR3 sequence: CASSGLGGSNEKLFF. CDR3 sequence (DNA): TGCGCCAGCAGCGGCTTGGGGGGGAGTAATGAAAAACTGTTTTTT. The whole variable domain, remainder taken from reference TRBV5-1 and TRBJ1-4, is KAGVTQTPRYLIKTRGQQVTLSCSPISGHRSVSWYQQTPGQGLQFLFEYFSETQRNKGNFPGRFSGRQFSNSRSEMNVSTLELGDSALYLCASSGLGGSNEKLFFGSGTQLSVL.

The sample holds a few counts of this clone. The V and J genes are TRBV5-3 and TRBJ2-1; 7 positions agree with TRBD1. TRBV5-3 is known as an ORF, though its function is uncertain. The junction had 3 bases not matched to a gene; V was cut back by 0 bases and J by 0 bases. The CDR3 is made up of 16 amino acids. The CDR3 coding sequence is TGTGCCAGAAGCTTGGAGGGACAGAGCTCCTACAATGAGCAGTTCTTC. This sequence encodes CARSLEGQSSYNEQFF.

In this sample, this clone turned up a few times. The V and J genes are TRBV7-9 and TRBJ1-2, with a tentative D call TRBD1 (6 bases). V was pared by 7 bases and J by 6 bases, with 18 bases between. Germline V gene lookup returns CDR1 SEHNR and CDR2 FQNEAQ (reference sequence). The CDR3 sequence is 14 residues long. DNA for the CDR3: TGTGCCAGCACCATAGGGGACGGACAGAATGGCTACACCTTC. As protein: CASTIGDGQNGYTF.

The chain links TRBV2 to TRBJ1-4; 7 nucleotides align to TRBD1. J gave up 6 bases and V 7 bases, and 8 bases lay outside the gene matches. Germline V lookup: CDR1 SNHLY, CDR2 FYNNEI. The CDR3 runs to 14 residues. The CDR3 DNA is TGTGCCAGCACAGGGGGGACCGGGCATGAAAAACTGTTTTTT. This sequence encodes CASTGGTGHEKLFF.

This rearrangement joins TRBV6-1 to TRBJ1-2; TRBD1 matches at 9 bases. The CDR3 consists of 15 residues. The trim removed 5 bases at V and 4 bases at J, leaving 8 bases unmatched. Germline V gene sequence: CDR1 MNHNS, CDR2 SASEGT. As DNA, the CDR3 is TGTGCCAGCAGTTTAACAGGGGGCGCGGGCTATGGCTACACCTTC. Translation: CASSLTGGAGYGYTF.

The chain is built from TRBV9 and TRBJ1-3, with 10 positions matching TRBD1. J gave up 0 bases and V 4 bases, and 4 bases lay outside the gene matches. This CDR3 is built from 16 residues. Germline V gives CDR1 SGDLS, CDR2 YYNGEE. The CDR3: CASSPWDRGSGNTIYF. CDR3 nucleotides: TGTGCCAGCAGCCCTTGGGACAGGGGCTCTGGAAACACCATATATTTT.

V is TRBV4-1 and J is TRBJ2-1; 11 positions match TRBD2. This CDR3 spans 19 amino acids. The junction had 7 bases not matched to a gene; V was cut back by 0 bases and J by 0 bases. In germline, CDR1 is MGHRA, CDR2 YSYEKL. This CDR3 reads CASSQEGLAGGYSYNEQFF. As DNA, the CDR3 is TGCGCCAGCAGCCAAGAAGGGCTAGCGGGGGGTTACTCCTACAATGAGCAGTTCTTC.